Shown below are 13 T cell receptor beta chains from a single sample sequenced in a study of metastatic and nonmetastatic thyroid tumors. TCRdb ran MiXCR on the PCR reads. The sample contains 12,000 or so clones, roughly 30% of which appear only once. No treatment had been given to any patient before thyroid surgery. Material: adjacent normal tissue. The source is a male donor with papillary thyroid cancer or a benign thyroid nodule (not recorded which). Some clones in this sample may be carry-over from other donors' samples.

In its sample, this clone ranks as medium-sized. In DNA form, the CDR3 reads TGTGCCAGCGGGGCCATTGGGCAGGGAGTAAAGGGCGCCGGGGAGCTGTTTTTT. Its protein is CASGAIGQGVKGAGELFF. The chain combines TRBV7-2 with TRBJ2-2, with D tentatively TRBD1 or TRBD2 (5 bases each). The CDR3 length is 18 residues. V shed 8 bases and J shed 6 bases, with 28 bases lying between them. CDR1 is SGHTA and CDR2 is FQGNSA in the germline V gene.

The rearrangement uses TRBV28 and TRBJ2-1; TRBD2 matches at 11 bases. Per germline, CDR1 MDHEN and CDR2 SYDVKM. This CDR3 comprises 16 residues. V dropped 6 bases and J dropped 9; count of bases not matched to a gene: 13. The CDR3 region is CASSHGKTSGKTEQFF. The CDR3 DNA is TGTGCCAGCAGCCACGGAAAGACTAGCGGGAAGACTGAGCAGTTCTTC.

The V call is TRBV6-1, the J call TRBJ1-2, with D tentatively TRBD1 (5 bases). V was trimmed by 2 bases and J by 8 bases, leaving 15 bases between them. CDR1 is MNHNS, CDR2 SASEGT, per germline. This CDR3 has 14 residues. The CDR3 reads CASSEWRQSNGYTF. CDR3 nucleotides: TGTGCCAGCAGTGAATGGAGACAGAGTAACGGCTACACCTTC.

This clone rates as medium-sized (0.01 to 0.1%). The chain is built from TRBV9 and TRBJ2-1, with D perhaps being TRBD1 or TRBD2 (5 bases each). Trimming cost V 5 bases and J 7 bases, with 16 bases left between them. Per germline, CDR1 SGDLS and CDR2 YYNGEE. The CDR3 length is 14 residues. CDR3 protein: CASRSRDHGNEQFF. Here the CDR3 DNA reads TGTGCCAGCAGAAGCCGGGACCACGGGAATGAGCAGTTCTTC.

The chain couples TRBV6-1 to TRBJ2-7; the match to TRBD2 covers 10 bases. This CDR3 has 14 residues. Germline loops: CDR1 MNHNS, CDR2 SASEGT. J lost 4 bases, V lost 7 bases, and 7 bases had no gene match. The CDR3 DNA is TGTGCCAGCACCAGTTTAGCGGGAGGTTACGAGCAGTACTTC. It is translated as CASTSLAGGYEQYF.

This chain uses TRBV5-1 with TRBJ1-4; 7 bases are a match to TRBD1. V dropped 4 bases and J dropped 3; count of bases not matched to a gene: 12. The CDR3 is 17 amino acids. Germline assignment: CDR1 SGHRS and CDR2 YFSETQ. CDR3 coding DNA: TGCGCCAGCAGCCTACGCGGCCCGGGACAGCCTAATGAAAAACTGTTTTTT. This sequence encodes CASSLRGPGQPNEKLFF.

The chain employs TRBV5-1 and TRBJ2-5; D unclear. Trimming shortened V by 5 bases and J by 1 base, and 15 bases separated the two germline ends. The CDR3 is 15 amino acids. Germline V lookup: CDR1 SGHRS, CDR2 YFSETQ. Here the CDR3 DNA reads TGCGCCAGCAGGGAAACGGTCTTGGGCCAAGAGACCCAGTACTTC. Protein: CASRETVLGQETQYF. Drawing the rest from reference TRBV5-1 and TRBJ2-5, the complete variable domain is KAGVTQTPRYLIKTRGQQVTLSCSPISGHRSVSWYQQTPGQGLQFLFEYFSETQRNKGNFPGRFSGRQFSNSRSEMNVSTLELGDSALYLCASRETVLGQETQYFGPGTRLLVL.

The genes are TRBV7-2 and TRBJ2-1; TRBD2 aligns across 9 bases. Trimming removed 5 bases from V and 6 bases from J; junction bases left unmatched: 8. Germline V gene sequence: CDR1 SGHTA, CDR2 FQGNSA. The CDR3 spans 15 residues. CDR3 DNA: TGTGCCAGCAGCAAAACTAGCGGGCAGGGCAATGAGCAGTTCTTC. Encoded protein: CASSKTSGQGNEQFF.

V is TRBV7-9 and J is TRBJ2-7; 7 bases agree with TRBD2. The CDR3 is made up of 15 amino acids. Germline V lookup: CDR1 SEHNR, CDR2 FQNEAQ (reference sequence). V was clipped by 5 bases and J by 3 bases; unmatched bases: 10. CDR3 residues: CASSVRTSSFYEQYF. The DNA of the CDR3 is TGTGCCAGCAGCGTTCGGACTAGTTCTTTCTACGAGCAGTACTTC. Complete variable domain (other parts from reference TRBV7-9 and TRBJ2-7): DTGVSQNPRHKITKRGQNVTFRCDPISEHNRLYWYRQTLGQGPEFLTYFQNEAQLEKSRLLSDRFSAERPKGSFSTLEIQRTEQGDSAMYLCASSVRTSSFYEQYFGPGTRLTVT.

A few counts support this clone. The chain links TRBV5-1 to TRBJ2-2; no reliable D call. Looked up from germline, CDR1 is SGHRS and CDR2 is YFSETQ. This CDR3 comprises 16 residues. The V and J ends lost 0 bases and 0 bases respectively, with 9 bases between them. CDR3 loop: CASSLVPIANTGELFF. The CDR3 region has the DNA TGCGCCAGCAGCTTGGTTCCCATCGCGAACACCGGGGAGCTGTTTTTT.

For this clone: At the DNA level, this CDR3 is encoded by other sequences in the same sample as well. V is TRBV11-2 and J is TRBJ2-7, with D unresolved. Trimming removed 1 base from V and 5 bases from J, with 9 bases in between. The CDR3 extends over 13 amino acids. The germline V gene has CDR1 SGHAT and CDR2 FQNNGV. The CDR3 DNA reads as TGTGCCAGCAGCTTAGGGGGTGGCGACGAGCAGTACTTC. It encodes CASSLGGGDEQYF.

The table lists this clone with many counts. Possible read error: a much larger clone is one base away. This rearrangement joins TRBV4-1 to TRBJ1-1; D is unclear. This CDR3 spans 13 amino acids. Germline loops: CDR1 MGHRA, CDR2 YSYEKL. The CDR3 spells CASSHRQNTGAFF. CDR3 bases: TGCGCCAGCAGCCATCGTCAGAACACTGGAGCTTTCTTT.

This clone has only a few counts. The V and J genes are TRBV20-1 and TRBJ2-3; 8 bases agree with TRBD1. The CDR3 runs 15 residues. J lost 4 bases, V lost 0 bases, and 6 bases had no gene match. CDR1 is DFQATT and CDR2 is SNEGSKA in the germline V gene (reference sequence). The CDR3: CSARDSRGLADTQYF. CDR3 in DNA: TGCAGTGCTAGAGATTCCAGGGGGCTGGCAGATACGCAGTATTTT.